The sequence of this T cell receptor (beta chain) was determined in a study of T cell responses to AZD1222 COVID-19 vaccine. The V gene lost 2 bases and the J gene lost 4 bases, with 14 bases spanning the gap. The CDR3 loop spans 15 amino acids. Germline V gene lookup returns CDR1 SGHAT and CDR2 FQNNGV. TCRdb keeps only in-frame clones here, not all; method: immunoSEQ multiplex PCR. The sample carries 100,000 to 150,000 clones, about 88% recorded once. This TCR came from an adult in good health. The sample consisted of peripheral blood, taken on day 0 of AZD1222 vaccination. The chain uses TRBV11-2 and TRBJ1-1; D possibly corresponds to TRBD1 (5 bases). DNA for the CDR3: TGTGCCAGCAGCTTATGGCTTGGGGCTACCACTGAAGCTTTCTTT. This translates into CASSLWLGATTEAFF.